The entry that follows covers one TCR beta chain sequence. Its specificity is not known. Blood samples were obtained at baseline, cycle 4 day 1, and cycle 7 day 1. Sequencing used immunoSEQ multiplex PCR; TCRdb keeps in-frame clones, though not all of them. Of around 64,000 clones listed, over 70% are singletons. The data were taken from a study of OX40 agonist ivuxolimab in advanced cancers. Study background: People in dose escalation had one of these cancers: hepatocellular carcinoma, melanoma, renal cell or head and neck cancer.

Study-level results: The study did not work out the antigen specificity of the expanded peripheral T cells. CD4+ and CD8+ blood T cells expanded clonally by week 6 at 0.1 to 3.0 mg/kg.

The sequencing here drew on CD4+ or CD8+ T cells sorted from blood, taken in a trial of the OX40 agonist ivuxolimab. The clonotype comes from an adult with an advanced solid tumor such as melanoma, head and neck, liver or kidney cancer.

The CDR3, as DNA: TGCGCCAGCAGCCAACTACAGGGGGCCCTAGGAGCTTTCTTT. It is translated as CASSQLQGALGAFF. The chain carries TRBV4-1 and TRBJ1-1; 9 nucleotides line up with TRBD1. Germline values: CDR1 MGHRA, CDR2 YSYEKL. The CDR3 covers 14 residues. The V and J ends lost 2 bases and 10 bases, in that order; junction bases with no gene match: 8.